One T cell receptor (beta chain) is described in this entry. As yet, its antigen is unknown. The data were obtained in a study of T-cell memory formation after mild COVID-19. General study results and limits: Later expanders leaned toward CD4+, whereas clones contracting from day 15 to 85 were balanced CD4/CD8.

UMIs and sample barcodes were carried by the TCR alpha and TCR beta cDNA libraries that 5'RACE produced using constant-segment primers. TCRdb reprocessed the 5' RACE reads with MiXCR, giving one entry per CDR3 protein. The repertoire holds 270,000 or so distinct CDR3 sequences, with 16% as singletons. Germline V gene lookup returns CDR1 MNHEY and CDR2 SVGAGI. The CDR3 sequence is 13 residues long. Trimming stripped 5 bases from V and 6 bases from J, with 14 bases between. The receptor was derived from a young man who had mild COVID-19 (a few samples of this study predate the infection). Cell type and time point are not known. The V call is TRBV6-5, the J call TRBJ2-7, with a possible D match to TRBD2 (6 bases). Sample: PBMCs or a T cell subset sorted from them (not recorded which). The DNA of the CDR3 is TGTGCCAGCAGTCACCCCCAGGAGGGCGAGCAGTACTTC. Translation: CASSHPQEGEQYF.